This section outlines one TCR beta chain sequence together with its context. In its sample, this clone was seen a few times. Its specific antigen is unknown. Base-call qualities are not available, and no considerably larger clone is one nucleotide away. Participants in the prospective study were aged roughly 18 to 100 years, lived in 20 to 25 United States geographic areas, and enrolled through a virtual design. In the prospective study, cohorts were assigned on the basis of participant-reported clinical history obtained from a screening survey and a study questionnaire. Mobile phlebotomists in the prospective study collected whole blood, serum and a nasopharyngeal or oropharyngeal swab from every participant. Participants in the prospective study had the option to provide additional blood draws and questionnaires over an approximately 2-month period. Before DNA extraction, blood samples from the prospective study were shipped at room temperature or frozen.

CDR1 LNHNV and CDR2 YYDKDF are derived from the germline V gene (reference sequence). The CDR3 holds 17 amino acids from the cysteine to the phenylalanine. The only DNA kept is the CDR3, 51 bases in frame from the first base. V is cut back by 3 bases and J by 1 base, with 5 bases in the junction unmatched. The data were taken from a study of blood T cell repertoires in COVID-19 (dated by TCRdb to 2020 to 2022). Looking at the study overall: Collaborator samples came from the United States, Italy and Spain and covered acute and convalescent phases of COVID-19. The material from the prospective study consisted of cDNA or gDNA derived from T cells, B-cell-depleted T cells, or PBMCs. The repertoires were made available in a free public database intended to serve as a resource for research on the immune response to SARS-CoV-2. Deeply sampled blood TCRbeta repertoires from subjects exposed to, actively infected with, or recovered from COVID-19 were included in the dataset. Samples were obtained from the ongoing ImmuneRACE study (first 160 participants) and from over a thousand subjects provided by 6 global collaborators. Nearly every sample came with metadata listing a de-identified subject ID, COVID-19 status, age in years and sex. Where available, HLA class I and class II types were obtained from metadata supplied by the sample provider rather than from assay-based typing.

The immunoSEQ Assay, a bias-controlled multiplex PCR, was used to amplify TCRbeta CDR3 regions from genomic DNA. The study's own analysis went as follows. Nucleated cell counts per sample were estimated from amplification of reference gene primers within the assay. To quantify the absolute abundance of each unique TCRbeta CDR3 rearrangement, sequence reads were collapsed and filtered. Productive Simpson clonality was computed per sample as the square root of Simpson's diversity index over productive rearrangements. Sourced from immuneACCESS, this table was stored by TCRdb with only in-frame sequences that have V and J called. A share of the clones is absent; for the studies checked, an unresolved V gene accounts for under half, and the remainder has no known explanation. The V and J calls and the clone size are those of that table, but D and trimming were determined from the DNA. The sample table lists around 150,000 clones, 84% of them with a count of one. The top ten clones comprise around 3.2% of the sample.

Beyond this particular receptor, the publication reports: The quantity of clinical and demographic metadata differed by source and by participant and was supplied without curation.

Recombination joined TRBV15 with TRBJ1-6; 8 central nucleotides agree with TRBD1. Sample: PBMCs or T cells enriched from blood (not recorded which). The source of this sequence is a woman in her forties or fifties with acute COVID-19. The nucleotides read TGTGCCACCAGCAGCTTTACAGGGGGGTCCTATAATTCACCCCTCCACTTT. Its protein product is CATSSFTGGSYNSPLHF.